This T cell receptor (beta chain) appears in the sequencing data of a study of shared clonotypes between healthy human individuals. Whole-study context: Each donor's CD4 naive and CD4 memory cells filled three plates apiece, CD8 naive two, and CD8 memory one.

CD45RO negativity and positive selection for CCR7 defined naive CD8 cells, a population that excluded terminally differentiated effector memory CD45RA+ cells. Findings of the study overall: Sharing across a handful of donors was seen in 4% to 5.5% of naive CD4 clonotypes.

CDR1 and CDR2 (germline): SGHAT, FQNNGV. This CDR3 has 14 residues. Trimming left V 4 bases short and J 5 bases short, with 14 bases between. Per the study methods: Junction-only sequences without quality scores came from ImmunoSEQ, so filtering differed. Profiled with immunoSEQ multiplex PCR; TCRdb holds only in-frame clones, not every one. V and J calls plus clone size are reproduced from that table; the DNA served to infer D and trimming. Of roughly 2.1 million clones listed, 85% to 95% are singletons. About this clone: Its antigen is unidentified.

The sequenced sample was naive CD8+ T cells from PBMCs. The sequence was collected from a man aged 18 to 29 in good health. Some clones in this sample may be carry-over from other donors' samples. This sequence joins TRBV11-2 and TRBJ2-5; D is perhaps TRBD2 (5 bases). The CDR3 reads CASSSGLRAETQYF. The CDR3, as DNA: TGTGCCAGCAGCTCCGGTTTGAGGGCGGAGACCCAGTACTTC. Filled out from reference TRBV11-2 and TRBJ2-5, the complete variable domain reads EAGVAQSPRYKIIEKRQSVAFWCNPISGHATLYWYQQILGQGPKLLIQFQNNGVVDDSQLPKDRFSAERLKGVDSTLKIQPAKLEDSAVYLCASSSGLRAETQYFGPGTRLLVL.